The sequence of this T cell receptor (beta chain) was determined in a study of blood T cell repertoires in COVID-19. Study at large: Acute and convalescent COVID-19 samples came from the United States, Italy and Spain. The cDNA or gDNA used as material had been derived from T cells, B-cell-depleted T cells, or PBMCs.

CDR3 size: 17 residues. V gave up 4 bases and J gave up 16 bases; unmatched junction bases: 20. Germline lookup yields CDR1 SGHKS and CDR2 YYEKEE (reference sequence). Methods used by the authors: Nucleated cell number was recorded as an estimate derived from reference gene primer amplification. Produced via immunoSEQ multiplex PCR; TCRdb's table is partial and in-frame only. V and J calls and clone size come straight from that table; D and trimming were deduced from the DNA. The table shows about 220,000 clones, with around 80% occurring only once. This chain links TRBV5-5 with TRBJ1-6, with TRBD1 identical over 10 bases. The receptor was isolated from a man aged 50-59 years with active or convalescent COVID-19. Source material: peripheral blood. CDR3 loop: CASSPSLPGQGTARLHF. As DNA, the CDR3 is TGTGCCAGCAGCCCATCATTACCGGGACAGGGGACGGCGAGACTCCACTTT.